The 29 T cell receptor beta chains given below trace back to one sample, sequenced in a study of chemoradiotherapy in HPV16-positive cancers (dated by TCRdb to between 2021 and 2022). The library was made by the immunoSEQ multiplex PCR assay. As stored in TCRdb, this immuneACCESS dataset retains in-frame rearrangements with V and J assigned. A fraction of the clones does not appear; measured against another copy, unresolved V genes explain less than half of the discrepancy, and the remainder lacks a known reason. This sample comprises some 2,900 clones, 87% of them detected only once. The top ten constitute 2.9% of the sample. The material was tumor tissue, obtained from a patient who underwent chemoradiotherapy. These receptors were collected from a human donor with HPV-associated anogenital cancer.

J is TRBJ2-2 and V is TRBV19; no definite D call. V lost 1 base to trimming and J lost 4 bases, with 7 bases between them. This CDR3 is built from 14 residues. Germline V gene sequence: CDR1 LNHDA, CDR2 SQIVND (reference sequence). The CDR3 nucleotides are TGTGCCAGTAGTATAGGGGGAATCACCGGGGAGCTGTTTTTT. Translated, it gives CASSIGGITGELFF.

The genes are TRBV7-9 and TRBJ1-1; D is undetermined. This CDR3 spans 11 amino acids. With 6 bases removed from V and 7 bases from J, the gap between germline ends came to 9 bases. CDR1 is SEHNR, CDR2 FQNEAQ, per germline (reference sequence). In DNA form, the CDR3 reads TGTGCCAGCAGGGGAAAGGGTGAAGCTTTCTTT. Translation gives CASRGKGEAFF.

The chain carries TRBV10-1 and TRBJ1-1; 9 bases map to TRBD1. CDR3 size: 15 residues. In germline, CDR1 is WNHNN, CDR2 SYGVQD (reference sequence). V lost 0 bases to trimming and J lost 1 base; unmatched junction nucleotides: 0. The CDR3 sequence: CASSESTGGNTEAFF. CDR3 in DNA: TGCGCCAGCAGTGAGTCGACAGGGGGGAACACTGAAGCTTTCTTT.

The chain carries TRBV6-1 and TRBJ2-3; 9 nucleotides align to TRBD2. CDR3 length equals 15 residues. Germline V lookup: CDR1 MNHNS, CDR2 SASEGT. V was clipped by 4 bases and J by 4 bases; unmatched bases: 6. CDR3 loop: CASSVGSGGSDTQYF. In nucleotides, the CDR3 is TGTGCCAGCAGTGTTGGTAGCGGGGGATCAGATACGCAGTATTTT.

The chain joins TRBV5-6 to TRBJ2-1; maybe TRBD1 (6 bases). Germline V gene lookup returns CDR1 SGHDT and CDR2 YYEEEE. V lost 1 base and J 5 bases, leaving 13 bases between the germline ends. The CDR3 totals 15 residues. CDR3 nucleotide sequence: TGTGCCAGCAGCTTGCAGGGGCGTACGCACAATGAGCAGTTCTTC. This translates into CASSLQGRTHNEQFF.

The V and J genes are TRBV29-1 and TRBJ1-2, with 10 nucleotides matching TRBD1. The germline CDR1 and CDR2 sequences are SQVTM and ANQGSEA. V was clipped by 7 bases and J by 8 bases; unmatched bases: 13. This CDR3 has 14 residues. The CDR3 here is CSAFPGQGEGGYTF. DNA for the CDR3: TGCAGCGCCTTCCCAGGACAGGGGGAAGGCGGCTACACCTTC.

The rearrangement links TRBV11-2 to TRBJ2-1; 8 positions match TRBD2. The V segment lost 1 base and the J segment 8 bases; nucleotides outside the gene matches: 13. The CDR3 is 17 amino acids. Germline V gene lookup returns CDR1 SGHAT and CDR2 FQNNGV. The CDR3 is CASSLALGGGGIDEQFF. The DNA of the CDR3 is TGTGCCAGCAGCTTAGCACTCGGGGGCGGGGGGATAGATGAGCAGTTCTTC.

CDR3 coding DNA: TGCGCCAGCAGCCAAGGGTCCCACGGGGGGAGCGATGAAAAACTGTTTTTT. Translated, it gives CASSQGSHGGSDEKLFF. V and J are TRBV4-1 and TRBJ1-4, with a possible D match to TRBD1 (5 bases). Germline loops: CDR1 MGHRA, CDR2 YSYEKL. The CDR3 runs to 17 residues. The germline V and J ends were trimmed by 1 base and 6 bases, with 18 bases remaining between them.

The genes are TRBV7-2 and TRBJ2-1; D is perhaps TRBD1 (6 bases). Germline V CDR1 and CDR2: SGHTA, FQGNSA. This CDR3 has 15 residues. The V gene lost 1 base and the J gene lost 2 bases, with 9 bases spanning the gap. In DNA, the CDR3 is TGTGCCAGCAGCTTAGAGGGGGAACCCTACAATGAGCAGTTCTTC. Protein product: CASSLEGEPYNEQFF.

This clone showed up just once. The chain joins TRBV18 to TRBJ1-1; D is ambiguous. Trimming removed 3 bases from V and 8 bases from J, with 10 bases in between. This CDR3 is built from 12 residues. CDR1 and CDR2 (germline): KGHSH, LQKENI. For the CDR3, the DNA is TGTGCCAGCTCACCTTCCGACCGAGAAGCTTTCTTT. This translates into CASSPSDREAFF.

The J gene is TRBJ2-3, the V gene TRBV11-2, with 8 nucleotides matching TRBD2. The junction had 11 bases not matched to a gene; V was cut back by 0 bases and J by 6 bases. The CDR3 loop spans 17 amino acids. The germline CDR1 and CDR2 sequences are SGHAT and FQNNGV. The CDR3 DNA sequence: TGTGCCAGCAGCTTAGATGGCGGGACTAGAGGTTGGGATACGCAGTATTTT. Protein product: CASSLDGGTRGWDTQYF.

Turning to this clone: A junction end diverges from the germline sequence, so it may reflect a read error. The V gene is TRBV29-1, the J gene TRBJ1-3; D unclear. The CDR3 length is 12 residues. Germline V CDR1 and CDR2: SQVTM, ANQGSEA. The CDR3 sequence: CAGATSGDTIYF. The CDR3 nucleotides are TGCGCTGGAGCCACCTCTGGAGACACCATATATTTT.

Only one count was recorded for this clone. V is TRBV5-6 and J is TRBJ2-5; D may be TRBD1 (5 bases). Germline V lookup: CDR1 SGHDT, CDR2 YYEEEE. V lost 4 bases and J 2 bases, leaving 15 bases between the germline ends. There are 15 residues in the CDR3. In DNA, the CDR3 is TGTGCCAGCAGCACATTTTCAGGGAAACAAGAGACCCAGTACTTC. Residues: CASSTFSGKQETQYF.

The chain couples TRBV2 to TRBJ2-3, with 9 bases lining up with TRBD1. The junction had 5 bases not matched to a gene; V was cut back by 4 bases and J by 6 bases. CDR1 and CDR2 from the germline V gene are SNHLY and FYNNEI. This CDR3 has 14 residues. The CDR3, as DNA: TGTGCCAGCAGTGGGACAGGGGCGGAGGATACGCAGTATTTT. Translation gives CASSGTGAEDTQYF.

The rearrangement joins TRBV13 to TRBJ2-1; 16 nucleotides align to TRBD2. V gave up 1 base and J gave up 5 bases; unmatched junction bases: 14. Germline assignment: CDR1 PRHDT and CDR2 FYEKMQ (reference sequence). This CDR3 is built from 21 residues. The chain's CDR3 is CASSLVAGTSGGVRVNNEQFF. The CDR3 DNA reads as TGTGCCAGCAGCTTAGTCGCCGGGACTAGCGGGGGGGTTCGGGTTAACAATGAGCAGTTCTTC.

The gene calls are TRBV19 and TRBJ1-2; no clear D gene. Per the germline V gene, CDR1 is LNHDA and CDR2 is SQIVND (reference sequence). V was pared by 9 bases and J by 2 bases, with 16 bases between. The CDR3 sequence is 14 residues long. The CDR3 DNA is TGTGCCAGCGGCGTAAGGACCTCCAACTATGGCTACACCTTC. Protein sequence: CASGVRTSNYGYTF.

The chain joins TRBV13 to TRBJ1-1; TRBD1 aligns across 10 bases. V gave up 5 bases and J gave up 1 base; unmatched junction bases: 4. The CDR3 is made up of 15 amino acids. Germline CDR1 reads PRHDT; CDR2 reads FYEKMQ (reference sequence). CDR3 loop: CASSPRTGGNTEAFF. The DNA of the CDR3 is TGTGCCAGCAGCCCGAGGACAGGGGGGAACACTGAAGCTTTCTTT. Full variable domain (remainder filled in from reference TRBV13 and TRBJ1-1): AAGVIQSPRHLIKEKRETATLKCYPIPRHDTVYWYQQGPGQDPQFLISFYEKMQSDKGSIPDRFSAQQFSDYHSELNMSSLELGDSALYFCASSPRTGGNTEAFFGQGTRLTVV.

The rearrangement links TRBV5-1 to TRBJ2-3; the D gene is possibly TRBD2 (5 bases). V lost 0 bases, J lost 1 base, and 9 bases lay in between. The germline gives CDR1 SGHRS, CDR2 YFSETQ. The CDR3 is 15 amino acids. The CDR3 DNA follows: TGCGCCAGCAGCTTGGAACTAGTGGGCACAGATACGCAGTATTTT. Amino acid sequence: CASSLELVGTDTQYF.

This chain links TRBV23-1 with TRBJ2-7; possibly TRBD1 for D (6 bases). TRBV23-1 has ORF status, its function being uncertain. CDR3 size: 17 residues. V gave up 0 bases and J gave up 6 bases, with 21 bases separating them. The CDR3, as DNA: TGCGCCAGCAGTCAATCCTTCCGGGCAGGGGAATCGGGCGAGCAGTACTTC. It yields the protein CASSQSFRAGESGEQYF.

The chain links TRBV19 to TRBJ2-3; no definite D call. The CDR3 is 13 amino acids. V dropped 6 bases and J dropped 6 bases, with 13 bases sitting between them. Germline values: CDR1 LNHDA, CDR2 SQIVND (reference sequence). CDR3 sequence reads: CASRPNTYDTQYF. The CDR3 nucleotides read TGTGCCAGTAGGCCAAATACTTATGATACGCAGTATTTT.

This rearrangement joins TRBV27 to TRBJ1-4; D might be TRBD1 (5 bases). Between the trimmed V and J ends, which lost 5 bases and 7 bases, there was a span of 14 bases. This CDR3 has 14 residues. Germline CDR1 and CDR2: MNHEY and SMNVEV (reference sequence). The CDR3 DNA sequence: TGTGCCAGCAGTCGGTTGGGGGGAGGTGAAAAACTGTTTTTT. It translates to CASSRLGGGEKLFF.

V is TRBV2 and J is TRBJ1-4; D might be TRBD1 (5 bases). Looked up from germline, CDR1 is SNHLY and CDR2 is FYNNEI. The length of the CDR3 is 13 residues. V was clipped by 6 bases and J by 6 bases, with 11 bases between them. As DNA, the CDR3 is TGTGCCAGCAGCGGTAGGGGCTATGAAAAACTGTTTTTT. This translates into CASSGRGYEKLFF.

Details on this clone: At one end the junction does not follow the germline gene, possibly because of a read error. The rearrangement uses TRBV7-7 and TRBJ2-1; a weak D match, TRBD1 (5 bases). The germline gives CDR1 SSHAT, CDR2 FNYEAQ (reference sequence). The CDR3 is made up of 13 amino acids. CDR3 sequence: CASSYDRNNEQFF. The CDR3, as DNA: TGTGCTAGCAGCTACGACAGAAACAATGAGCAGTTCTTC.

This clone was observed once. This chain uses TRBV5-8 with TRBJ2-7; no definite D call. The ends were cut back, 1 base at V and 7 bases at J, with 15 bases in the middle. Germline CDR1 and CDR2: SGHTS and YDEGEE. The CDR3 length is 14 residues. CDR3 in DNA: TGTGCCAGCAGCTTGCACACCTCTTTTAGAGAGCAGTACTTC. The encoded protein is CASSLHTSFREQYF.

The chain carries TRBV7-9 and TRBJ1-2; D is uncertain. V was clipped by 1 base and J by 1 base, with 7 bases between them. Germline V lookup: CDR1 SEHNR, CDR2 FQNEAQ (reference sequence). CDR3 length: 14 residues. The CDR3 is CASSLGGFNYGYTF. The CDR3 nucleotides read TGTGCCAGCAGCTTAGGCGGATTTAACTATGGCTACACCTTC. Together with reference TRBV7-9 and TRBJ1-2, the CDR3 gives the full variable domain: DTGVSQNPRHKITKRGQNVTFRCDPISEHNRLYWYRQTLGQGPEFLTYFQNEAQLEKSRLLSDRFSAERPKGSFSTLEIQRTEQGDSAMYLCASSLGGFNYGYTFGSGTRLTVV.

This rearrangement joins TRBV28 to TRBJ2-3; D remains ambiguous. This CDR3 has 16 residues. Germline CDR1 is MDHEN and CDR2 is SYDVKM. Trimming took off 2 bases at V and 4 bases at J, with 16 bases between the two ends. The CDR3 DNA reads as TGTGCCAGCAGTTTACCCGGTGCCACCTACGCAGATACGCAGTATTTT. Translation: CASSLPGATYADTQYF. Full variable domain (missing parts from reference TRBV28 and TRBJ2-3): DVKVTQSSRYLVKRTGEKVFLECVQDMDHENMFWYRQDPGLGLRLIYFSYDVKMKEKGDIPEGYSVSREKKERFSLILESASTNQTSMYLCASSLPGATYADTQYFGPGTRLTVL.

The chain has TRBV7-9 and TRBJ1-2, with 8 positions matching TRBD1. The CDR3 totals 15 residues. From germline, CDR1 is SEHNR and CDR2 FQNEAQ (reference sequence). V shed 2 bases, J shed 4 bases, and the junction held 6 bases outside the gene matches. The CDR3 spells CASSLPGGATYGYTF. In DNA, the CDR3 is TGTGCCAGCAGCTTACCAGGGGGCGCGACCTATGGCTACACCTTC. Using reference TRBV7-9 and TRBJ1-2 for the parts outside the CDR3, the full variable domain is DTGVSQNPRHKITKRGQNVTFRCDPISEHNRLYWYRQTLGQGPEFLTYFQNEAQLEKSRLLSDRFSAERPKGSFSTLEIQRTEQGDSAMYLCASSLPGGATYGYTFGSGTRLTVV.

The chain joins TRBV20-1 to TRBJ1-3; D remains unclear. The CDR3 has 11 amino acids. V was cut by 6 bases and J by 4 bases, with 7 bases left in between. The germline V gene has CDR1 DFQATT and CDR2 SNEGSKA (reference sequence). CDR3 residues: CSAEQGNTIYF. CDR3 DNA: TGCAGTGCGGAACAGGGAAACACCATATATTTT.

The V and J genes are TRBV6-5 and TRBJ1-1; 8 bases match TRBD1. This CDR3 is built from 15 residues. The V gene's germline CDR1 is MNHEY and CDR2 SVGAGI. The V and J ends lost 2 bases and 4 bases, in that order; junction bases with no gene match: 6. This chain's CDR3 is CASSYATGVGTEAFF. As DNA, the CDR3 is TGTGCCAGCAGTTACGCGACAGGGGTTGGCACTGAAGCTTTCTTT.